The clone carrying this T cell receptor beta chain appeared many times. What it binds is unknown. Deletions cut 4 bases from V and 0 bases from J, with 6 bases between. The V gene's germline CDR1 is SGHDT and CDR2 YYEEEE. This CDR3 region has 13 residues. This record comes from a study of post-analysis software for immune sequencing data. Study overall: Included among the disease courses, which were recorded for the cohort, were relapsing-remitting, secondary progressive and progressive-relapsing multiple sclerosis. Findings of the study overall: TRBV5-6, TRBV5-1 and TRBV20-1 belonged to a set of a few TRBV segments that were more frequent in patients than controls. Normalized Chao1 diversity in multiple sclerosis patients fell significantly below that of controls. Strong same-batch co-clustering of samples appeared with F measure clustering.

Tagging with unique molecular identifiers was a feature of the TCR beta cDNA libraries. cDNA molecules numbering roughly 0.5 million came from about 0.94 to 9.7 million T cells. TCRdb re-derived calls from the PCR reads in MiXCR, one entry per CDR3 protein. The table records over 150,000 distinct CDR3 sequences, 30% of them present only once. This chain links TRBV5-6 with TRBJ2-3; D gene unclear. The TCR sequence derives from a girl under 18 with multiple sclerosis. Sequencing was done on a sample of blood. This CDR3 reads CASSKTSTDTQYF. The CDR3 DNA follows: TGTGCCAGCAGCAAGACTAGCACAGATACGCAGTATTTT.